These 9 T cell receptor beta chains came from one sample sequenced in a study of cytomegalovirus exposure and HLA in healthy donors. In the PCR, 60 Vbeta and 13 Jbeta primers were used. TCRdb's table, derived via immunoSEQ multiplex PCR, lists solely in-frame clones and lacks some. The data contain 250,000 to 350,000 clones, roughly 88% of them singletons. Specimen: PBMCs. Every receptor here comes from a man aged 40-49 years in good health and CMV-seropositive.

J is TRBJ2-1 and V is TRBV27; possibly TRBD2 for D (5 bases). This CDR3 has 17 residues. Germline loops: CDR1 MNHEY, CDR2 SMNVEV (reference sequence). Trimming pared 8 bases from V and 1 base from J, leaving 21 bases between. The CDR3: CASWAFRGKRSYNEQFF. CDR3 nucleotides: TGTGCCAGCTGGGCCTTCCGAGGGAAAAGATCCTACAATGAGCAGTTCTTC.

The genes are TRBV2 and TRBJ1-5, with 8 bases matching TRBD1. This CDR3 spans 13 amino acids. CDR1 is SNHLY, CDR2 FYNNEI, per germline. Germline trimming cut 7 bases from V and 7 bases from J; bases unmatched to any gene: 6. CDR3 sequence reads: CASNTGGWQPQHF. The CDR3, as DNA: TGTGCCAGCAACACAGGGGGTTGGCAGCCCCAGCATTTT. The full variable domain, with the rest looked up from reference TRBV2 and TRBJ1-5, is EPEVTQTPSHQVTQMGQEVILRCVPISNHLYFYWYRQILGQKVEFLVSFYNNEISEKSEIFDDQFSVERPDGSNFTLKIRSTKLEDSAMYFCASNTGGWQPQHFGDGTRLSIL.

The CDR3 is CASSSGTEPFLETQYF. The CDR3 DNA reads TGTGCCAGCAGCTCGGGGACAGAGCCGTTCTTAGAGACCCAGTACTTC. V usage is TRBV5-6 and J usage is TRBJ2-5, with TRBD1 matching 7 bases. This CDR3 contains 16 residues. CDR1 and CDR2 (germline): SGHDT, YYEEEE. Trimming at V came to 3 bases and at J to 4 bases, leaving 12 bases not matched to a gene.

The chain combines TRBV6-5 with TRBJ1-1, with 8 nucleotides matching TRBD1. V shed 6 bases, J shed 7 bases, and the junction held 1 base outside the gene matches. The germline V gene encodes CDR1 MNHEY and CDR2 SVGAGI. The CDR3 contains 11 residues. CDR3 coding DNA: TGTGCCAGCAGAGACAGGGGTGAAGCTTTCTTT. Its translation: CASRDRGEAFF.

The chain combines TRBV5-4 with TRBJ2-7, with TRBD2 as a possible D gene (6 bases). V dropped 4 bases and J dropped 6 bases, with 20 bases sitting between them. In germline, CDR1 is SGHNT, CDR2 YYREEE (reference sequence). CDR3 length equals 15 residues. DNA for the CDR3: TGTGCCAGCAGCCCTGCGGGACGGGAGACCCGCGAGCAGTACTTC. Its translation: CASSPAGRETREQYF.

This clone has a handful of counts. The chain couples TRBV28 to TRBJ1-5; D gene ambiguous. The germline V and J ends were trimmed by 6 bases and 8 bases, with 11 bases remaining between them. The CDR3 has 12 residues. Germline V gene lookup returns CDR1 MDHEN and CDR2 SYDVKM. CDR3 nucleotides: TGTGCCAGCAGCACTGCCTCCAAGCCCCAGCATTTT. It is translated as CASSTASKPQHF.

The chain combines TRBV18 with TRBJ2-3; 11 nucleotides line up with TRBD2. CDR1 is KGHSH and CDR2 is LQKENI in the germline V gene. This CDR3 spans 16 amino acids. The trim removed 3 bases at V and 0 bases at J, leaving 2 bases unmatched. CDR3 in DNA: TGTGCCAGCTCACCGGGGACTAGCGGTAGCACAGATACGCAGTATTTT. Residues: CASSPGTSGSTDTQYF.

The gene calls are TRBV27 and TRBJ1-4; D not resolved. Germline loops: CDR1 MNHEY, CDR2 SMNVEV (reference sequence). The CDR3 contains 13 residues. V lost 2 bases and J 8 bases, leaving 9 bases between the germline ends. The CDR3 DNA sequence: TGTGCCAGCAGTTTAAGGTGGGCAGAAAAACTGTTTTTT. Protein sequence: CASSLRWAEKLFF.

The gene calls are TRBV2 and TRBJ1-1; 7 bases match TRBD1. The V segment lost 8 bases and the J segment 2 bases; nucleotides outside the gene matches: 5. Per the germline V gene, CDR1 is SNHLY and CDR2 is FYNNEI. This CDR3 is built from 13 residues. The CDR3 DNA is TGTGCCAGCCGCGGGACAGTCAACACTGAAGCTTTCTTT. It codes for CASRGTVNTEAFF.